The 2 T cell receptor beta chains listed next were all sequenced from one sample in a study of response to subunit inactivated influenza vaccine. TCRdb passed the RT-PCR reads through MiXCR, listing each CDR3 protein once. This table holds about 520,000 distinct CDR3 sequences, approximately 7.2% found once. The source material was PBMCs from blood, sampled around 25 months after vaccination. The receptors were sampled from a man aged 50-75 years who received an inactivated influenza vaccine.

The CDR3, as DNA: TGTGCCAGCAGCCCGGGAGAGACTAGAAACGGCTATGGCTACACCTTC. It encodes CASSPGETRNGYGYTF. This sequence joins TRBV7-9 and TRBJ1-2, with no clear D. This CDR3 has 16 residues. Between the trimmed V and J ends, which lost 5 bases and 4 bases, there was a span of 20 bases. Germline CDR1 is SEHNR and CDR2 is FQNEAQ (reference sequence).

There are a few counts of this clonotype. This chain links TRBV28 with TRBJ2-1; 10 bases agree with TRBD2. The CDR3 runs to 15 residues. Losses at the gene ends were 6 bases for V and 4 bases for J; bases not matched to a gene: 6. Germline-derived CDR1 and CDR2 are MDHEN and SYDVKM. The CDR3, as DNA: TGTGCCAGCAGCCTGCTAGCGGGGGAATACAATGAGCAGTTCTTC. Encoded protein: CASSLLAGEYNEQFF.